This TCR beta chain is from a study of T cell responses to AZD1222 COVID-19 vaccine. Turning to this clone: Its antigen is unidentified.

Overall study findings and caveats: Repertoires were sampled only after the peak T cell response. Spike-specific TCR depth and breadth grew after two AZD1222 doses.

Repertoires were generated with immunoSEQ multiplex PCR, while TCRdb's copy carries only in-frame clones and drops some. The table shows about 120,000 clones, with around 87% occurring only once. Sequenced material: peripheral blood, taken 28 days after the second AZD1222 dose. The sequence derives from an adult who received the AZD1222 COVID-19 vaccine.

The CDR3 DNA sequence: TGTGCCAGCAGCCGACAGGGGCAGCCCCAGCATTTT. Its translation: CASSRQGQPQHF. V usage is TRBV3-1 (or the pseudogene TRBV3-2) and J usage is TRBJ1-5; the match to TRBD1 covers 8 bases. Germline V gives CDR1 LGHDT, CDR2 YNNKEL (reference sequence). Losses at the gene ends were 4 bases for V and 7 bases for J; bases not matched to a gene: 0. CDR3 length: 12 amino acids.